A selection of T cell receptor beta chains follows, all from one sample in a study of OX40 agonist ivuxolimab in advanced cancers. Profiled with immunoSEQ multiplex PCR; TCRdb holds only in-frame clones, not every one. The top ten hold around 0.8% of the sample, which has about 58,000 clones, approximately 80% seen once. Source: CD4+ or CD8+ T cells sorted from blood, taken in a trial of the OX40 agonist ivuxolimab. The receptor source for this set is an adult with an advanced solid tumor such as melanoma, head and neck, liver or kidney cancer. Both conserved end residues are trimmed from each CDR3. Each record gives: clone size, V gene, J gene, CDR3 protein. The size of a clone is reported for some rows only, either as once, few or many, or as a class for expanded clones.

clone size: .; V gene: TRBV2; J gene: TRBJ2-1; CDR3 protein: ATQPGGVYNEQF
clone size: .; V gene: TRBV4-2; J gene: TRBJ2-1; CDR3 protein: ASSQDARVDNEQF
clone size: .; V gene: TRBV5-4; J gene: TRBJ1-1; CDR3 protein: ASSLSGQGVEAF
clone size: few; V gene: TRBV11-2; J gene: TRBJ2-7; CDR3 protein: ASSRSMSGGNYEQY
clone size: .; V gene: TRBV6-5; J gene: TRBJ2-1; CDR3 protein: ASSRGLDDEQF
clone size: once; V gene: TRBV11-2; J gene: TRBJ1-5; CDR3 protein: ASSLSPITGNQPQH
clone size: .; V gene: TRBV5-1; J gene: TRBJ1-2; CDR3 protein: ASSLEFGDSNYGYT
clone size: .; V gene: TRBV6-5; J gene: TRBJ1-3; CDR3 protein: ASKGQTSGNTIY
clone size: .; V gene: TRBV28; J gene: TRBJ1-3; CDR3 protein: ASSNRRGVGGNTIY
clone size: once; V gene: TRBV5-1; J gene: TRBJ2-5; CDR3 protein: ASSLGTSRGETQY
clone size: .; V gene: TRBV20-1; J gene: TRBJ2-5; CDR3 protein: SARDRRAQY
clone size: .; V gene: TRBV7-9; J gene: TRBJ2-3; CDR3 protein: ASSSDSSRTDTQY
clone size: many; V gene: TRBV4-1; J gene: TRBJ1-2; CDR3 protein: ASSRAGGSYYGYT
clone size: .; V gene: TRBV5-4; J gene: TRBJ2-5; CDR3 protein: ASSFVGSETQY
clone size: .; V gene: TRBV29-1; J gene: TRBJ2-1; CDR3 protein: SVEVGGGCNEQF
clone size: .; V gene: TRBV19; J gene: TRBJ2-1; CDR3 protein: ASSILQGSYDEQF
clone size: .; V gene: TRBV7-8; J gene: TRBJ2-7; CDR3 protein: ASSLGSSSYEQY
clone size: .; V gene: TRBV11-2; J gene: TRBJ2-5; CDR3 protein: ASSLSNREQETQY
clone size: .; V gene: TRBV5-1; J gene: TRBJ1-4; CDR3 protein: ASSLGTTNEKLF
clone size: .; V gene: TRBV19; J gene: TRBJ2-2; CDR3 protein: ASTGAGTTNTGELF
clone size: few; V gene: TRBV28; J gene: TRBJ1-5; CDR3 protein: ASSVDFRSGQPQH
clone size: once; V gene: TRBV11-3; J gene: TRBJ2-7; CDR3 protein: ASSLGRTGGLVEQY
clone size: .; V gene: TRBV5-1; J gene: TRBJ2-2; CDR3 protein: ASKPPAGENTGELF
clone size: few; V gene: TRBV28; J gene: TRBJ1-5; CDR3 protein: ASSAEGQPQH
clone size: .; V gene: TRBV9; J gene: TRBJ2-7; CDR3 protein: ASSPGQIFEEQY
clone size: .; V gene: TRBV5-1; J gene: TRBJ2-3; CDR3 protein: ASSLAGTSTDTQY
clone size: .; V gene: TRBV6-1; J gene: TRBJ1-3; CDR3 protein: ASSEVGIRRSSGNTIY
clone size: .; V gene: TRBV19; J gene: TRBJ1-2; CDR3 protein: ASSKGGSYGYT
clone size: .; V gene: TRBV28; J gene: TRBJ1-1; CDR3 protein: ASSFAGDTEAF
clone size: few; V gene: TRBV10-3; J gene: TRBJ1-1; CDR3 protein: AIQGGGTEAF
clone size: .; V gene: TRBV19; J gene: TRBJ1-2; CDR3 protein: ASSKGGNSYGYT
clone size: .; V gene: TRBV11-3; J gene: TRBJ1-1; CDR3 protein: ASSLDSGNTEAF
clone size: .; V gene: TRBV27; J gene: TRBJ2-7; CDR3 protein: ASRRQGSSYEQY
clone size: .; V gene: TRBV5-1; J gene: TRBJ2-5; CDR3 protein: ASSLQGNSQETQY
clone size: .; V gene: TRBV7-8; J gene: TRBJ2-7; CDR3 protein: ASSFRDRAYEQY
clone size: .; V gene: TRBV19; J gene: TRBJ1-1; CDR3 protein: ASNPTGRVTEAF
clone size: .; V gene: TRBV28; J gene: TRBJ2-2; CDR3 protein: ASSLGQVNTGELF
clone size: .; V gene: TRBV5-1; J gene: TRBJ1-4; CDR3 protein: ASSLEAGLNEKLF
clone size: .; V gene: TRBV5-1; J gene: TRBJ2-1; CDR3 protein: ASSLGASGSQSSYNEQF
clone size: .; V gene: TRBV6-1; J gene: TRBJ2-7; CDR3 protein: ASSDLGSSYEQY